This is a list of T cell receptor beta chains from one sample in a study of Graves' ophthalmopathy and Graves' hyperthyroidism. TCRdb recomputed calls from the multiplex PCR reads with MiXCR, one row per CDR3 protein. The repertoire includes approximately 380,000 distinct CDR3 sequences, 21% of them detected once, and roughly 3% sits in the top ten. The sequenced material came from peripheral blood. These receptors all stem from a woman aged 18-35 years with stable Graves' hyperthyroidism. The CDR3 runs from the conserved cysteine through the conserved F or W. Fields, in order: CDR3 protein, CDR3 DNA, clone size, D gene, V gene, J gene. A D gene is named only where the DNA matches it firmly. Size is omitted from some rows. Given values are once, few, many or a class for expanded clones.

cdr3_aa: CASSLVPDRVDYGYTF
cdr3_nt: TGTGCCAGCAGCTTAGTTCCTGACAGGGTTGACTATGGCTACACCTTC
clone_size: .
d_call: TRBD1
v_call: TRBV11-1
j_call: TRBJ1-2

cdr3_aa: CSARAGGPNTGELFF
cdr3_nt: TGCAGTGCTAGAGCCGGGGGGCCGAACACCGGGGAGCTGTTTTTT
clone_size: few
d_call: .
v_call: TRBV20-1
j_call: TRBJ2-2

cdr3_aa: CASTPMDSSTDTQYF
cdr3_nt: TGTGCCAGCACCCCAATGGACAGTAGCACAGATACGCAGTATTTT
clone_size: .
d_call: .
v_call: TRBV12-3/TRBV12-4
j_call: TRBJ2-3

cdr3_aa: CASSLVGGLSYEQYF
cdr3_nt: TGTGCCAGCAGCTTGGTGGGGGGCCTCTCCTACGAGCAGTACTTC
clone_size: many
d_call: .
v_call: TRBV7-2
j_call: TRBJ2-7

cdr3_aa: CASTPSETQYF
cdr3_nt: TGTGCCAGCACCCCGTCAGAGACCCAGTACTTC
clone_size: many
d_call: .
v_call: TRBV7-2
j_call: TRBJ2-5

cdr3_aa: CASSSTASGANVLTF
cdr3_nt: TGTGCCAGCAGTTCGACAGCCTCTGGGGCCAACGTCCTGACTTTC
clone_size: few
d_call: .
v_call: TRBV12-3/TRBV12-4
j_call: TRBJ2-6

cdr3_aa: CASSIGSGYTF
cdr3_nt: TGTGCCAGTAGTATAGGGAGCGGCTACACCTTC
clone_size: many
d_call: .
v_call: TRBV19
j_call: TRBJ1-2

cdr3_aa: CASSLTRYKNTEAFF
cdr3_nt: TGTGCCAGCAGTTTGACCAGGTACAAGAACACTGAAGCTTTCTTT
clone_size: many
d_call: .
v_call: TRBV28
j_call: TRBJ1-1

cdr3_aa: CASSPRGVQETQYF
cdr3_nt: TGTGCCAGCAGCCCCCGGGGAGTTCAAGAGACCCAGTACTTC
clone_size: many
d_call: .
v_call: TRBV12-3/TRBV12-4
j_call: TRBJ2-5

cdr3_aa: CASRGGQGVYGNQPQHF
cdr3_nt: TGTGCCAGCAGGGGCGGACAGGGGGTATATGGCAATCAGCCCCAGCATTTT
clone_size: many
d_call: TRBD1
v_call: TRBV6-2/TRBV6-3
j_call: TRBJ1-5

cdr3_aa: CASSLDLSLAGGPPGELFF
cdr3_nt: TGTGCCAGCAGTTTAGACCTCTCCTTAGCGGGAGGGCCCCCCGGGGAGCTGTTTTTT
clone_size: many
d_call: TRBD2
v_call: TRBV12-3/TRBV12-4
j_call: TRBJ2-2

cdr3_aa: CASSYRDPNQETQYF
cdr3_nt: TGTGCCAGCAGCTACCGGGACCCGAACCAAGAGACCCAGTACTTC
clone_size: many
d_call: .
v_call: TRBV11-2
j_call: TRBJ2-5

cdr3_aa: CASRSDGEAWENTIYF
cdr3_nt: TGTGCCAGCAGGTCAGACGGGGAGGCATGGGAAAACACCATATATTTT
clone_size: many
d_call: .
v_call: TRBV28
j_call: TRBJ1-3

cdr3_aa: CASRWSSYNSPLHF
cdr3_nt: TGTGCCAGCAGATGGAGCTCCTATAATTCACCCCTCCACTTT
clone_size: many
d_call: .
v_call: TRBV7-8
j_call: TRBJ1-6

cdr3_aa: CASSQRLGGTQYF
cdr3_nt: TGTGCCAGCAGCCAACGCCTCGGCGGGACCCAGTACTTC
clone_size: many
d_call: .
v_call: TRBV3-1
j_call: TRBJ2-5

cdr3_aa: CASSFGGADSNQPQHF
cdr3_nt: TGTGCCAGCAGTTTCGGCGGGGCGGATAGCAATCAGCCCCAGCATTTT
clone_size: many
d_call: .
v_call: TRBV28
j_call: TRBJ1-5

cdr3_aa: CASSYAELAKNIQYF
cdr3_nt: TGTGCCAGCAGTTACGCAGAGCTAGCCAAAAACATTCAGTACTTC
clone_size: many
d_call: .
v_call: TRBV6-2/TRBV6-3
j_call: TRBJ2-4

cdr3_aa: CASSLAVKETQYF
cdr3_nt: TGTGCCAGCAGTTTAGCAGTTAAAGAGACCCAGTACTTC
clone_size: .
d_call: .
v_call: TRBV27
j_call: TRBJ2-5

cdr3_aa: CASSLRVFRGGALDEQYF
cdr3_nt: TGTGCCAGCAGCTTAAGGGTTTTTCGTGGGGGGGCTCTGGACGAGCAGTACTTC
clone_size: .
d_call: .
v_call: TRBV7-3
j_call: TRBJ2-7